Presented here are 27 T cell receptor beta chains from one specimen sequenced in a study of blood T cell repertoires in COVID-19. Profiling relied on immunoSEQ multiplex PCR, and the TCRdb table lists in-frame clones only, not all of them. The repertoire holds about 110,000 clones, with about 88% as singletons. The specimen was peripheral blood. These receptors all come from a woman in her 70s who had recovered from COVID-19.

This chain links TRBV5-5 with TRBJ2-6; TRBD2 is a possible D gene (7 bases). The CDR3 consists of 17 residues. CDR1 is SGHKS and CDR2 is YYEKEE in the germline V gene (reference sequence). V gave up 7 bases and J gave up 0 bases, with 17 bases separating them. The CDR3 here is CASRHPGGPSGANVLTF. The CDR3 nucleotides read TGTGCCAGCCGACACCCCGGGGGGCCCTCTGGGGCCAACGTCCTGACTTTC.

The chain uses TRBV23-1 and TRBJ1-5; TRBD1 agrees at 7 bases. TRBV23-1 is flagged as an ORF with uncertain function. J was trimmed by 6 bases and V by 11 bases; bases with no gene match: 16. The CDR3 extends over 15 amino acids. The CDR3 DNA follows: TGCGCCCGCTTCGAGGGGGCCAAAAACGGTCAGCCCCAGCATTTT. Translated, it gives CARFEGAKNGQPQHF.

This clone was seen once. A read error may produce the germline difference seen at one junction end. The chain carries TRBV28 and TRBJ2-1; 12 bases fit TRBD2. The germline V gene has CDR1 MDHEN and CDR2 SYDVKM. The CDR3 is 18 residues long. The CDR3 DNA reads TGTGCCAGCCGTTTCGGACTAGCGGGATCGCTTAGCTACAATGAGCAGTTCTTC. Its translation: CASRFGLAGSLSYNEQFF.

CDR3 in DNA: TGCAGCGTTGCGGCGGGAGGTCCCTACGAGCAGTACTTC. Encoded protein: CSVAAGGPYEQYF. The chain couples TRBV29-1 to TRBJ2-7; TRBD2 agrees at 8 bases. The junction had 4 bases not matched to a gene; V was cut back by 4 bases and J by 2 bases. CDR1 and CDR2 (germline): SQVTM, ANQGSEA. The CDR3 extends over 13 amino acids.

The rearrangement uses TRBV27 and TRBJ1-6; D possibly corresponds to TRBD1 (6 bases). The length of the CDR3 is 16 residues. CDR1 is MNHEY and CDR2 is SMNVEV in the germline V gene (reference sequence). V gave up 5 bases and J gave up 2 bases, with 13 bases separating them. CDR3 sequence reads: CASSMRAGAYNSPLHF. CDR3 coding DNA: TGTGCCAGCAGTATGCGGGCAGGGGCCTATAATTCACCCCTCCACTTT.

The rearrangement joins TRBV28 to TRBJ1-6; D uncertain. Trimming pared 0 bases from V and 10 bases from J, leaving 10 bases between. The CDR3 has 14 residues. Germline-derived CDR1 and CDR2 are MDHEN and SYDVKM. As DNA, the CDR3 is TGTGCCAGCAGTTTATGGGCGGCTTTCTCACCCCTCCACTTT. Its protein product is CASSLWAAFSPLHF. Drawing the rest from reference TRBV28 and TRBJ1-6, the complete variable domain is DVKVTQSSRYLVKRTGEKVFLECVQDMDHENMFWYRQDPGLGLRLIYFSYDVKMKEKGDIPEGYSVSREKKERFSLILESASTNQTSMYLCASSLWAAFSPLHFGNGTRLTVT.

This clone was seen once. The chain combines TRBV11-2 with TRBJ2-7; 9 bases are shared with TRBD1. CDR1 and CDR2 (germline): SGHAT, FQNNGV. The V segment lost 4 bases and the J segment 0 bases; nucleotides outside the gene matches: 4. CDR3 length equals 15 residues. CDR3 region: CASSSPGQGSYEQYF. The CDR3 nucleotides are TGTGCCAGCAGCTCACCGGGACAGGGCTCCTACGAGCAGTACTTC.

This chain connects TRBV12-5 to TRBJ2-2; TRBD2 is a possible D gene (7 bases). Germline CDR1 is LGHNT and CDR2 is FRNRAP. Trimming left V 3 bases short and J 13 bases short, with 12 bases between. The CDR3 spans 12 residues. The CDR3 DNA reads TGTGCTAGTGGTTTTCCGGGGGGCGTGCTGTTTTTT. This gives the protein CASGFPGGVLFF. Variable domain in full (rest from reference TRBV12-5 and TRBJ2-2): DARVTQTPRHKVTEMGQEVTMRCQPILGHNTVFWYRQTMMQGLELLAYFRNRAPLDDSGMPKDRFSAEMPDATLATLKIQPSEPRDSAVYFCASGFPGGVLFFGEGSRLTVL.

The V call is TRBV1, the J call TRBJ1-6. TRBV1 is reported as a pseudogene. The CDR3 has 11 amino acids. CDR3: CTSSQVGALHF. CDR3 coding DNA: TGCACCAGCAGCCAAGTCGGGGCCCTCCACTTT.

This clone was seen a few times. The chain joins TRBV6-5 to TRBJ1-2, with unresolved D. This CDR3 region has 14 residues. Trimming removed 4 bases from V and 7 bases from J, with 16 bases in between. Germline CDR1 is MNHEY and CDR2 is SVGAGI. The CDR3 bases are TGTGCCAGCAGTTCCCCCTCCGGGAGAGGTGGCTACACCTTC. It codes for CASSSPSGRGGYTF.

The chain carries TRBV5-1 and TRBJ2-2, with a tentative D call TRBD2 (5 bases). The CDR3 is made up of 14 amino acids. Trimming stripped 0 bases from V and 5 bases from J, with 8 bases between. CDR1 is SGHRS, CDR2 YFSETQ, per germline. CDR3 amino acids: CASSLASSTGELFF. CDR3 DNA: TGCGCCAGCAGCTTGGCTAGCTCAACCGGGGAGCTGTTTTTT.

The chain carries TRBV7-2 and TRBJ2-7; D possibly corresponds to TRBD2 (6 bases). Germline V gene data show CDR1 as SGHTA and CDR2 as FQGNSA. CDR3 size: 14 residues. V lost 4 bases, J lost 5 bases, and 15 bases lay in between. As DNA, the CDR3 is TGTGCCAGCAGCTCCGGGGGAAGAGGGGACGAGCAGTACTTC. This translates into CASSSGGRGDEQYF.

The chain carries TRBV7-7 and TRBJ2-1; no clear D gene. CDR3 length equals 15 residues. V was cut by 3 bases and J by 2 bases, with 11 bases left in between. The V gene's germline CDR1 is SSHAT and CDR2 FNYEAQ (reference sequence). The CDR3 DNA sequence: TGTGCCAGCAGCTTCGGGTCCTTACCCTACAATGAGCAGTTCTTC. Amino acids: CASSFGSLPYNEQFF.

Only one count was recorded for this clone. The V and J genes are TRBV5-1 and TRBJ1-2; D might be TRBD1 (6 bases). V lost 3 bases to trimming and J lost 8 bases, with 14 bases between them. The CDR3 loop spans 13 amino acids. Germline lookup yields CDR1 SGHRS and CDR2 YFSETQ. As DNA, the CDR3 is TGCGCCAGCAGCTACCAGGGGCCTGTAGGCTACACCTTC. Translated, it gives CASSYQGPVGYTF.

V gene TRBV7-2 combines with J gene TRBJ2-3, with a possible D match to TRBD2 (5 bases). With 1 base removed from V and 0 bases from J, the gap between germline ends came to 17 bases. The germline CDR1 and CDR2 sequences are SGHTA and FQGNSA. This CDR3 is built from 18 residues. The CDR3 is CASSLVPRARASTDTQYF. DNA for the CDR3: TGTGCCAGCAGCTTAGTCCCCCGAGCGCGGGCCAGCACAGATACGCAGTATTTT.

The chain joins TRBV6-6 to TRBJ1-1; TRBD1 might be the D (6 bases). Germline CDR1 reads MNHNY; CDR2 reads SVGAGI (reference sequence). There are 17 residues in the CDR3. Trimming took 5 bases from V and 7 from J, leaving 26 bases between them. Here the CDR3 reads CASSRYRDIRGTSEAFF. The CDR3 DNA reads TGTGCCAGCAGTCGCTACCGGGACATAAGAGGAACAAGTGAAGCTTTCTTT.

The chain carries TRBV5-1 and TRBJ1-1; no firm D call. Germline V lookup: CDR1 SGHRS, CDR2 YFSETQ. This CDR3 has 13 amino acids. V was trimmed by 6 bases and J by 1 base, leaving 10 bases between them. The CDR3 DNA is TGCGCCAGCACTTTCACCGGGAACACTGAAGCTTTCTTT. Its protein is CASTFTGNTEAFF.

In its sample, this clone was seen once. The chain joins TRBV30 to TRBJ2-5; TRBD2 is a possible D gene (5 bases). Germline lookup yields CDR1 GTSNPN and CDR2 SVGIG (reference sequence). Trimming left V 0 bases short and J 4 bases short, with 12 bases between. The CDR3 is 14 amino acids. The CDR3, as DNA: TGTGCCTGGAGTGTACGGGGTGGGTCAGAGACCCAGTACTTC. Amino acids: CAWSVRGGSETQYF.

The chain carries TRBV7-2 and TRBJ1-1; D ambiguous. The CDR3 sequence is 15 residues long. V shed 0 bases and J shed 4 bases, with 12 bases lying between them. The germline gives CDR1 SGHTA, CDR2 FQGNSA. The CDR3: CASSLAQRGSTEAFF. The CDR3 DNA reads TGTGCCAGCAGCTTAGCCCAACGTGGGAGCACTGAAGCTTTCTTT. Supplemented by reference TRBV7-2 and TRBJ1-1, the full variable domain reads GAGVSQSPSNKVTEKGKDVELRCDPISGHTALYWYRQSLGQGLEFLIYFQGNSAPDKSGLPSDRFSAERTGGSVSTLTIQRTQQEDSAVYLCASSLAQRGSTEAFFGQGTRLTVV.

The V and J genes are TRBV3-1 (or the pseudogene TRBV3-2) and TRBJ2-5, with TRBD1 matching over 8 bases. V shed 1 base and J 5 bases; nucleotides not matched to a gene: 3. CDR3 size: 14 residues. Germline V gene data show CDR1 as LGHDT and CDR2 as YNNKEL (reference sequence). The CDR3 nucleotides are TGTGCCAGCAGCCAAGGCAGGGGGCTTGAGACCCAGTACTTC. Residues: CASSQGRGLETQYF.

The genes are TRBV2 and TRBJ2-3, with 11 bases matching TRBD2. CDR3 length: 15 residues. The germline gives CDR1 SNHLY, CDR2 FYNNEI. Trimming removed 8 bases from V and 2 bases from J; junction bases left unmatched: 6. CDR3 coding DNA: TGTGCCAGCGGTGGGACTAGCGGAAACACAGATACGCAGTATTTT. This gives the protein CASGGTSGNTDTQYF.

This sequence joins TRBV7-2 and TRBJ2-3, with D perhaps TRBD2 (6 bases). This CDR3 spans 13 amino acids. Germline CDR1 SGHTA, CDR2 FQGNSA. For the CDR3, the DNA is TGTGCGGTAGGGAGGTACGGGGCAGATACGCAGTATTTT. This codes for CAVGRYGADTQYF.

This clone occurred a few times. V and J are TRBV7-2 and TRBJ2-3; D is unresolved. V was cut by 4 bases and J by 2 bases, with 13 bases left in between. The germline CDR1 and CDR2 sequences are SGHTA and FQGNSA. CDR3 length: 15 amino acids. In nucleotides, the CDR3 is TGTGCCAGCAGCTACCGAGGCTACACCACAGATACGCAGTATTTT. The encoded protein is CASSYRGYTTDTQYF.

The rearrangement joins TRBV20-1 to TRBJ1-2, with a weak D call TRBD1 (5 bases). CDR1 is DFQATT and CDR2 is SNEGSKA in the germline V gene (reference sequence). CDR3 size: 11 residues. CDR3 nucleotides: TGCAGGGGGGGGACGTACTATGGCTACACCTTC. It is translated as CRGGTYYGYTF.

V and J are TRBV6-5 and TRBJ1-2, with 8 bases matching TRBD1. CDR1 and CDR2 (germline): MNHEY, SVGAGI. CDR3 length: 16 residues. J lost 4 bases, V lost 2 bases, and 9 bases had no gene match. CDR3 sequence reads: CASSYDPGQGGYGYTF. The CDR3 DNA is TGTGCCAGCAGTTACGACCCTGGACAGGGCGGCTATGGCTACACCTTC.

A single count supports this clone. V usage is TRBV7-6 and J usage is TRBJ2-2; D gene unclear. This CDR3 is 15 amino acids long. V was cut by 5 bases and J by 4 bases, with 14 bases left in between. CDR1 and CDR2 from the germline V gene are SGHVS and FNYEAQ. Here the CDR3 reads CASSRVARGTGELFF. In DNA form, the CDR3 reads TGTGCCAGCAGCCGCGTCGCTAGAGGCACCGGGGAGCTGTTTTTT. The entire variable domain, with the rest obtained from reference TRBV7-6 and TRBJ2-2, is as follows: GAGVSQSPRYKVTKRGQDVALRCDPISGHVSLYWYRQALGQGPEFLTYFNYEAQQDKSGLPNDRFSAERPEGSISTLTIQRTEQRDSAMYRCASSRVARGTGELFFGEGSRLTVL.

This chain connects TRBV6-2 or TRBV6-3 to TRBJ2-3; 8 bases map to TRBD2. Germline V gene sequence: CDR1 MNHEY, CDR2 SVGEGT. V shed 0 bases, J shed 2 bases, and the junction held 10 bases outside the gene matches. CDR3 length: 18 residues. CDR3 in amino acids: CASSYSRGRGGPTDTQYF. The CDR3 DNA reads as TGTGCCAGCAGTTACTCCCGGGGGCGCGGGGGGCCCACAGATACGCAGTATTTT.